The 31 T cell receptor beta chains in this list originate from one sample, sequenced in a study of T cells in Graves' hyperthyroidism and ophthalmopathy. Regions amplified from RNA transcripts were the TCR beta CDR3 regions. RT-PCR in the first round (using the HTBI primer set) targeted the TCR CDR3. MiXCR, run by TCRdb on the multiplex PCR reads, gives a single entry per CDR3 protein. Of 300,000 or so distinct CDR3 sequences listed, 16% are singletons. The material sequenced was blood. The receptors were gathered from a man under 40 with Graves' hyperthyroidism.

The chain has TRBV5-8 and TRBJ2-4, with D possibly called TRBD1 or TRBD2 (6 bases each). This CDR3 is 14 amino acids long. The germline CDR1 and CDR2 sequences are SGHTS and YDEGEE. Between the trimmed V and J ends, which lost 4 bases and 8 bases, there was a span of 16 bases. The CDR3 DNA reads TGTGCCAGCAGCCGAAGGGGGTCGGGAGACATTCAGTACTTC. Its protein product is CASSRRGSGDIQYF.

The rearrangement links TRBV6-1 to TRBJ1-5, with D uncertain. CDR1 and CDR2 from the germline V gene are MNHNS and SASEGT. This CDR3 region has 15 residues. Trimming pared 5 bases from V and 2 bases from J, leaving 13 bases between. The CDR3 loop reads CASSWAREGNQPQHF. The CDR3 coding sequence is TGTGCCAGCAGTTGGGCGAGGGAGGGCAATCAGCCCCAGCATTTT.

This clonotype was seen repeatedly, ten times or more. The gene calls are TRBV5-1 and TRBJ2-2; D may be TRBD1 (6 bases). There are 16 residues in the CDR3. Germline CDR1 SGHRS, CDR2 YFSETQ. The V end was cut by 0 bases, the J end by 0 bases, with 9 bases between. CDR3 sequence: CASSLAGTPNTGELFF. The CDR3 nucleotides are TGCGCCAGCAGCTTGGCCGGGACACCGAACACCGGGGAGCTGTTTTTT.

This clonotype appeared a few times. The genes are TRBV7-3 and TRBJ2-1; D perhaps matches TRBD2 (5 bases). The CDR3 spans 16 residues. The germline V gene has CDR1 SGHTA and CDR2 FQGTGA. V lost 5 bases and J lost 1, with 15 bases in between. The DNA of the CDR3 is TGTGCCAGCAGCCTTCGGGGAAAGGGATCCTACAATGAGCAGTTCTTC. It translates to CASSLRGKGSYNEQFF.

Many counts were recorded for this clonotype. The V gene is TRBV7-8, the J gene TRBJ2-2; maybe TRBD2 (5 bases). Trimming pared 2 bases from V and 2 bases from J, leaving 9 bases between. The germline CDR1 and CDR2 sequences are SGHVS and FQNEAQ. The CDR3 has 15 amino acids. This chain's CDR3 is CASSLTSSNTGELFF. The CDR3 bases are TGTGCCAGCAGCTTAACTAGTAGTAACACCGGGGAGCTGTTTTTT.

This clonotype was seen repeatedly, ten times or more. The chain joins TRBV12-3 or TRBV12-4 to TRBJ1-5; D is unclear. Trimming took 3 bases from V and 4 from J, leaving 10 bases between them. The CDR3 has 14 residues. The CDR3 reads CASSFFGSNQPQHF. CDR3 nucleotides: TGTGCCAGCAGTTTTTTCGGTTCGAATCAGCCCCAGCATTTT.

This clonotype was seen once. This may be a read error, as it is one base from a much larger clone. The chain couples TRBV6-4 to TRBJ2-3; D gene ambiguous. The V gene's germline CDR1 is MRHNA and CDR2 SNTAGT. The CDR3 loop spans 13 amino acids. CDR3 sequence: CASSDSSRDRQYF. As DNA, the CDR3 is TGTGCCAGCAGTGACTCGAGCCGAGATAGGCAGTATTTT.

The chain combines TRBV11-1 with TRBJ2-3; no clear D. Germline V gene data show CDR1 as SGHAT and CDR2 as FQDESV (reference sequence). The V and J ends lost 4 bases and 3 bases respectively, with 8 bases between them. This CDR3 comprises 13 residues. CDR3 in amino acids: CASSSHSTDTQYF. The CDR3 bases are TGTGCCAGCAGCTCGCACAGTACAGATACGCAGTATTTT.

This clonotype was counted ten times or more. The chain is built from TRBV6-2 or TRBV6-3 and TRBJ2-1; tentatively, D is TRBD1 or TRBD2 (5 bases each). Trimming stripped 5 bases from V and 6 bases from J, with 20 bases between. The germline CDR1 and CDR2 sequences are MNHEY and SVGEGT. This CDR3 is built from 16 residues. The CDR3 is CASSPAGSRDPNEQFF. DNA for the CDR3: TGTGCCAGCAGTCCAGCCGGCTCCCGGGACCCCAATGAGCAGTTCTTC.

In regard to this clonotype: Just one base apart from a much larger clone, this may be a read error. This chain's CDR3 is CASSAGQGNTEAFF. CDR3 nucleotide sequence: TGTGCCAGCAGCGCCGGACAGGGGAACACTGAAGCTTTCTTT. J is TRBJ1-1 and V is TRBV9, with TRBD1 matching 8 bases. Germline V gives CDR1 SGDLS, CDR2 YYNGEE. The CDR3 loop spans 14 amino acids. V was clipped by 3 bases and J by 1 base; unmatched bases: 2.

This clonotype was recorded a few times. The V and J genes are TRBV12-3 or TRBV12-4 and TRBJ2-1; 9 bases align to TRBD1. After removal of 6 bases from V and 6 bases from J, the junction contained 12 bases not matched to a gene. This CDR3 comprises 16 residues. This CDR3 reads CASSRNTGTGINEQFF. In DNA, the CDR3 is TGTGCCAGCAGCCGGAACACCGGGACAGGGATCAATGAGCAGTTCTTC.

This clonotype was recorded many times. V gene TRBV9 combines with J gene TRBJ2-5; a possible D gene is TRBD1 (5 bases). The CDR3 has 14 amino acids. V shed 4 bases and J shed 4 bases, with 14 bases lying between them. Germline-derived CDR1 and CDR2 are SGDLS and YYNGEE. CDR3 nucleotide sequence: TGTGCCAGCAGCCCCCGACAGCTTGGAGAGACCCAGTACTTC. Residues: CASSPRQLGETQYF.

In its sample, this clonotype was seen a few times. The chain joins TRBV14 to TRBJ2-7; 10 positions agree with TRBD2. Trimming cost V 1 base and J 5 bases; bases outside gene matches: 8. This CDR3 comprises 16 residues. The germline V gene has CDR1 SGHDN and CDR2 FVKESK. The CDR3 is CASSQALAGVGDEQYF. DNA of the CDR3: TGTGCCAGCAGCCAAGCGCTAGCGGGAGTCGGAGACGAGCAGTACTTC.

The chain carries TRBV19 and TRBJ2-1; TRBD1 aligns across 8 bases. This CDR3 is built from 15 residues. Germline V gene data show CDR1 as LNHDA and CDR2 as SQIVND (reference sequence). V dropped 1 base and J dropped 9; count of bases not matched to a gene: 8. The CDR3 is CASSIAGQGASEQFF. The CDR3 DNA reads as TGTGCCAGTAGTATAGCTGGACAGGGTGCCAGTGAGCAGTTCTTC.

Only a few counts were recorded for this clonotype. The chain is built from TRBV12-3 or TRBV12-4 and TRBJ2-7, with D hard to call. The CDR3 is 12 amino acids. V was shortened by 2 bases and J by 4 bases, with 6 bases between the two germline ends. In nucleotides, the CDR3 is TGTGCCAGCAGTTTAATCGCATACGAGCAGTACTTC. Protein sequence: CASSLIAYEQYF.

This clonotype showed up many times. The CDR3 sequence is CASSSRHDTGELFF. The CDR3 bases are TGTGCCAGCAGCTCCCGACACGACACCGGGGAGCTGTTTTTT. The V gene is TRBV7-8, the J gene TRBJ2-2; no firm D call. Germline CDR1 SGHVS, CDR2 FQNEAQ. The V end lost 4 bases, the J end lost 3 bases, and 9 bases lay between the germline ends. This CDR3 has 14 amino acids.

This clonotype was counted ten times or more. As DNA, the CDR3 is TGTGCCAGCAGTGGGCCTAGCGGGTTTAGGGGAGATACGCAGTATTTT. As protein: CASSGPSGFRGDTQYF. The chain joins TRBV2 to TRBJ2-3; the match to TRBD2 covers 8 bases. V lost 4 bases, J lost 5 bases, and 11 bases stayed unmatched. This CDR3 has 16 amino acids. Germline lookup yields CDR1 SNHLY and CDR2 FYNNEI.

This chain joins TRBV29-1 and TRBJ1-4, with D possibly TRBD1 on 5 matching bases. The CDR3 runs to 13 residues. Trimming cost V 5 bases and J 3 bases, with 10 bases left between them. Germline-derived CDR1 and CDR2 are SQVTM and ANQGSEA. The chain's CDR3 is CSVRDRSNEKLFF. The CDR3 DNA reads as TGCAGCGTTCGGGACCGTTCTAATGAAAAACTGTTTTTT.

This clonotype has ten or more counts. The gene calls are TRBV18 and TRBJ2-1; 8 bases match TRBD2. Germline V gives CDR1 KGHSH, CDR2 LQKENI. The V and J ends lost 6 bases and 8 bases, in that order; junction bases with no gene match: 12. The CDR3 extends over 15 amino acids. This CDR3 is CASSSERGLVDEQFF. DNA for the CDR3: TGTGCCAGCTCCTCTGAGAGGGGACTAGTCGATGAGCAGTTCTTC.

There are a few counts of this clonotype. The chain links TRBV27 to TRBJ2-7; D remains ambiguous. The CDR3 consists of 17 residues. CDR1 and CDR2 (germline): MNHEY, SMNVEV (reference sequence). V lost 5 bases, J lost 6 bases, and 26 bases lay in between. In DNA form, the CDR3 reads TGTGCCAGCAGTCCGGCTGATTCGCAACCCCTTTTGAGCGAGCAGTACTTC. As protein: CASSPADSQPLLSEQYF.

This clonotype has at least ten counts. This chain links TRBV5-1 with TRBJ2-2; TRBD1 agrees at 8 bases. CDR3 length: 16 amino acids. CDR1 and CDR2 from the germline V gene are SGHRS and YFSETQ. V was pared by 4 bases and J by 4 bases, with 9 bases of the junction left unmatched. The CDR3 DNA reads TGCGCCAGCAGCCTTAGGACAGGGCGTACCACCGGGGAGCTGTTTTTT. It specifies CASSLRTGRTTGELFF.

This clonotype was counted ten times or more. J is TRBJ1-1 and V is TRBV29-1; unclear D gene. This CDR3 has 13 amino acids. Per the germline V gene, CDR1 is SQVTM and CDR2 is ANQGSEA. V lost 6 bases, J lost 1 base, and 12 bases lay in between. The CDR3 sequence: CSVGSRKNTEAFF. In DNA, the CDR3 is TGCAGCGTCGGCTCCAGGAAGAACACTGAAGCTTTCTTT.

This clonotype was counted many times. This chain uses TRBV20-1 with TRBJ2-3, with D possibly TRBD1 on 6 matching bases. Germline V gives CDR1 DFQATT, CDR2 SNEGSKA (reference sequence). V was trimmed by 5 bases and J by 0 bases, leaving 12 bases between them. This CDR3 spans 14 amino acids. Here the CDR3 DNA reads TGCAGTGCTCCACAGGGCCTTAGCACAGATACGCAGTATTTT. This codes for CSAPQGLSTDTQYF.

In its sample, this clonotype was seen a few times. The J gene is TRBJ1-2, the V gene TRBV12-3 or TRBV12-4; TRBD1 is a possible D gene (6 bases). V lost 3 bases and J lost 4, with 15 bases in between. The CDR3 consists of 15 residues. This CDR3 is CASSFGLGQRYGYTF. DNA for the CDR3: TGTGCCAGCAGTTTCGGGCTAGGACAGCGCTATGGCTACACCTTC.

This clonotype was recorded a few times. CDR3 nucleotide sequence: TGTGCCAGCAGCTTAGGGGGTTTGGTCTACGAGCAGTACTTC. Encoded protein: CASSLGGLVYEQYF. The chain is built from TRBV7-9 and TRBJ2-7; D call uncertain. This CDR3 region has 14 residues. The ends were cut back, 1 base at V and 3 bases at J, with 10 bases in the middle. Looked up from germline, CDR1 is SEHNR and CDR2 is FQNEAQ (reference sequence). The full variable domain, rest sourced from reference TRBV7-9 and TRBJ2-7, is DTGVSQNPRHKITKRGQNVTFRCDPISEHNRLYWYRQTLGQGPEFLTYFQNEAQLEKSRLLSDRFSAERPKGSFSTLEIQRTEQGDSAMYLCASSLGGLVYEQYFGPGTRLTVT.

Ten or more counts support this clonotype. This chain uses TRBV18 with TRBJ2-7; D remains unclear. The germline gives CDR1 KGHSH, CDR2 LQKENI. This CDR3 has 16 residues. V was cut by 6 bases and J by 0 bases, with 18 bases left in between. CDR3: CASSSTEMILSYEQYF. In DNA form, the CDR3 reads TGTGCCAGCTCTTCCACCGAGATGATCCTCTCCTACGAGCAGTACTTC.

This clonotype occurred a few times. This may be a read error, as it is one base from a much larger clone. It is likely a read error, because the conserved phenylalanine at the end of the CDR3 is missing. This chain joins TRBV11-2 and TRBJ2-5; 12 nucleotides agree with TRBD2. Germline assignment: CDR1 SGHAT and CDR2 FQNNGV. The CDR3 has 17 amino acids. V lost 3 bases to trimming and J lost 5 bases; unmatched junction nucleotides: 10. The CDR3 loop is CASSLGLAGGPGETQYL. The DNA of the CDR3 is TGTGCCAGCAGCTTGGGCCTAGCGGGAGGGCCGGGGGAGACCCAGTACCTC.

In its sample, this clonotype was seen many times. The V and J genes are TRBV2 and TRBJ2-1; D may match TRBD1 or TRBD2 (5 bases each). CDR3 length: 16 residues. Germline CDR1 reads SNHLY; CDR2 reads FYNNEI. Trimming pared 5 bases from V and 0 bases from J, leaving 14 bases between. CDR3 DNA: TGTGCCAGCAGTCCAGAGGGGTTGGGCTCCTACAATGAGCAGTTCTTC. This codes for CASSPEGLGSYNEQFF.

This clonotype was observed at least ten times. Here the CDR3 DNA reads TGCGCCAGCAGCCAGATAGTGAACACTGAAGCTTTCTTT. Translated: CASSQIVNTEAFF. This chain connects TRBV5-1 to TRBJ1-1; D is unclear. V was cut by 4 bases and J by 0 bases, with 7 bases left in between. Germline V gene lookup returns CDR1 SGHRS and CDR2 YFSETQ. CDR3 length: 13 amino acids.

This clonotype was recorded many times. The CDR3 DNA follows: TGTGCCAGCTGGGGGACTAGCGAATACAATGAGCAGTTCTTC. It codes for CASWGTSEYNEQFF. V gene TRBV28 combines with J gene TRBJ2-1; 10 bases are shared with TRBD2. This CDR3 has 14 amino acids. Germline V gene lookup returns CDR1 MDHEN and CDR2 SYDVKM. V shed 8 bases and J 4 bases; nucleotides not matched to a gene: 5.

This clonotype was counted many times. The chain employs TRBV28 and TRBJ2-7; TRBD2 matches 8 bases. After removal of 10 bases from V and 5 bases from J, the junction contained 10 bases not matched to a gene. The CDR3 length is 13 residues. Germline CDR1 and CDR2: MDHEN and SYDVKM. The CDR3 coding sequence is TGTGCCACCCGGGGGGGCGAGATCAACGAGCAGTACTTC. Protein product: CATRGGEINEQYF.